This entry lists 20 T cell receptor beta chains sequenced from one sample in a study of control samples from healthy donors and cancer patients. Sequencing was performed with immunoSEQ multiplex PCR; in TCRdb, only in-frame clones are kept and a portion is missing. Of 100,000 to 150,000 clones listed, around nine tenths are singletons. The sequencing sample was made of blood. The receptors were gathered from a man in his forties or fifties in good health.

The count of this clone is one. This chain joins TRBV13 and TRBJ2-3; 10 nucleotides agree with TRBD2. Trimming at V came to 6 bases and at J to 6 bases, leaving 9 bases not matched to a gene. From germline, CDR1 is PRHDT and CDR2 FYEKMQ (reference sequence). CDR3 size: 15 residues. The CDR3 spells CASSPERGGHDTQYF. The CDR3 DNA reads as TGTGCCAGCAGTCCTGAGCGGGGGGGCCACGATACGCAGTATTTT.

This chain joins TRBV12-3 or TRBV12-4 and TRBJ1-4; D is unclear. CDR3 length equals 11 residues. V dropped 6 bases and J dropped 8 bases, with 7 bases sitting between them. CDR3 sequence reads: CASRVGEKLFF. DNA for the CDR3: TGTGCCAGCAGAGTTGGCGAAAAACTGTTTTTT.

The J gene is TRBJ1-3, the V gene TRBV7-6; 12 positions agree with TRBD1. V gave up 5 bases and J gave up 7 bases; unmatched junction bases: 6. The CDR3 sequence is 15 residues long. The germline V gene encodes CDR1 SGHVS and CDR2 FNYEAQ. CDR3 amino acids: CASSPGTGGSNTIYF. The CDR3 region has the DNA TGTGCCAGCAGCCCCGGGACAGGGGGCTCTAACACCATATATTTT.

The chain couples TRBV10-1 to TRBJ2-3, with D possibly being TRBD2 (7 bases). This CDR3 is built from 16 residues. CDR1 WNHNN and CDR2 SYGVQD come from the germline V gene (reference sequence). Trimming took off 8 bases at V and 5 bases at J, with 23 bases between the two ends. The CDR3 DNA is TGCGCCAGCTCCCGGCTAACGGGGGGCGGAGTAGATACGCAGTATTTT. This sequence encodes CASSRLTGGGVDTQYF.

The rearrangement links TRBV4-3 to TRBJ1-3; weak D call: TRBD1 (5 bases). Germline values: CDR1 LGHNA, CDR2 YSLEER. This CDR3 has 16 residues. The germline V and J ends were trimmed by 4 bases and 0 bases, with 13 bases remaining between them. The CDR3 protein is CASSRDAGGSGNTIYF. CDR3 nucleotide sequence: TGCGCCAGCAGCCGGGACGCCGGGGGCTCTGGAAACACCATATATTTT.

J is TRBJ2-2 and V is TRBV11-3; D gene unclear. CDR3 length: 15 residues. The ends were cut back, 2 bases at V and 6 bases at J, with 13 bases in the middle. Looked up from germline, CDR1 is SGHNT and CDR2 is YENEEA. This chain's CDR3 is CASSLLVTLPGELFF. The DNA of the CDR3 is TGTGCCAGCAGCTTATTAGTCACCTTGCCCGGGGAGCTGTTTTTT.

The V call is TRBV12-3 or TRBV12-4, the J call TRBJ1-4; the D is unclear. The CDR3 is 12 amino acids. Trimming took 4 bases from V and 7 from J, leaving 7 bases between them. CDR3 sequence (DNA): TGTGCCAGCAGTTCGGGAGGTGAAAAACTGTTTTTT. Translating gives CASSSGGEKLFF.

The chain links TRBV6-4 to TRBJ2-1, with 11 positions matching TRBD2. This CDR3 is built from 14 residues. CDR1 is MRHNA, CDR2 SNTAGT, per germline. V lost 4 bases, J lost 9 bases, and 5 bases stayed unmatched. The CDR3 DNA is TGTGCCAGCAGTGGGACTAGCGGGTTGGGTGAGCAGTTCTTC. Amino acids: CASSGTSGLGEQFF.

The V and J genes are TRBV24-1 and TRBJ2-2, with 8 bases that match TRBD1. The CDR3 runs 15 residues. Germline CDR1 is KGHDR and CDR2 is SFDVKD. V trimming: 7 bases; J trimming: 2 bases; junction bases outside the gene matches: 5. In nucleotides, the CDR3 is TGTGCCACCAGGACGACAGGGGACAACACCGGGGAGCTGTTTTTT. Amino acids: CATRTTGDNTGELFF.

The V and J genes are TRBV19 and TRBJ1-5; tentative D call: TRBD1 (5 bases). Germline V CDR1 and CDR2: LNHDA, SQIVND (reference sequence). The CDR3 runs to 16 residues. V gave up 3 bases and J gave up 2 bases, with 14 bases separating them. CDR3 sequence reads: CASSMPGAGGNQPQHF. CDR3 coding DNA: TGTGCCAGTAGTATGCCCGGGGCCGGGGGCAATCAGCCCCAGCATTTT.

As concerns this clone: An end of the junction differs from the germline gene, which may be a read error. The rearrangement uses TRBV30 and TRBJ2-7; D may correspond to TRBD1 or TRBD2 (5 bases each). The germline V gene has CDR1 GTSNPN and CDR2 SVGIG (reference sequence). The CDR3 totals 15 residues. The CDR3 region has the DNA TGTGCCTGGAGTTTTACTGGGGCGGGTTCCTTCGAGCAGTACTTC. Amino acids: CAWSFTGAGSFEQYF.

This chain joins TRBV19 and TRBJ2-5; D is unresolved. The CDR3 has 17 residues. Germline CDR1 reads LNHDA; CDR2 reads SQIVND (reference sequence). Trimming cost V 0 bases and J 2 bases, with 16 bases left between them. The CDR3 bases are TGTGCCAGTAGTATAGAGCCGAACGGCCCTGATCAAGAGACCCAGTACTTC. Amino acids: CASSIEPNGPDQETQYF.

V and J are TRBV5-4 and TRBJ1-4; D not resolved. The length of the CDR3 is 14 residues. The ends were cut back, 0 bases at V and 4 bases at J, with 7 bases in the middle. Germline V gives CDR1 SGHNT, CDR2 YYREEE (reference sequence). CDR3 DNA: TGTGCCAGCAGCTTGGACAGCCTTAATGAAAAACTGTTTTTT. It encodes CASSLDSLNEKLFF.

CDR3 region: CASSYLRGDQPQHF. The DNA for the CDR3 is TGTGCCAGCAGTTACCTCAGGGGCGATCAGCCCCAGCATTTT. This sequence joins TRBV6-2 or TRBV6-3 and TRBJ1-5, with D perhaps TRBD1 (6 bases). This CDR3 contains 14 residues. CDR1 MNHEY and CDR2 SVGEGT come from the germline V gene. Trimming cost V 2 bases and J 5 bases, with 10 bases left between them.

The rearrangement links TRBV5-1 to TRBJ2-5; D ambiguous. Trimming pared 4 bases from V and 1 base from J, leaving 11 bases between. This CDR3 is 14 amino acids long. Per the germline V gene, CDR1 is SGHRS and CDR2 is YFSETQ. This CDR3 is CASSQDVVQETQYF. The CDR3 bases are TGCGCCAGCAGCCAAGACGTAGTCCAAGAGACCCAGTACTTC.

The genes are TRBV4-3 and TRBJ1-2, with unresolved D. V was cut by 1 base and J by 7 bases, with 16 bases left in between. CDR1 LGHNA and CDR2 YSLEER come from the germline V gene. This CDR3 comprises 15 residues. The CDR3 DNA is TGCGCCAGCAGCCAAGGGCAGCTCCAACCCTTTGGCTACACCTTC. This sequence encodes CASSQGQLQPFGYTF.

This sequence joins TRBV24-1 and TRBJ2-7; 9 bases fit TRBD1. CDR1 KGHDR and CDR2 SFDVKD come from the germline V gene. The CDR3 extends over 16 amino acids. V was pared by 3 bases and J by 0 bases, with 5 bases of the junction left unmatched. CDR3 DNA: TGTGCCACCAGTGATACCGGGACAGGGCCCTCCTACGAGCAGTACTTC. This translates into CATSDTGTGPSYEQYF.

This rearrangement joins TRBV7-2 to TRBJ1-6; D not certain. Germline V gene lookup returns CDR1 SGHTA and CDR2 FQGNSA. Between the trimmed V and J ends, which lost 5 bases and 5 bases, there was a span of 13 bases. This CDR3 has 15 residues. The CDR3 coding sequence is TGTGCCAGCAGCGGTCCGGGTAATAATAATTCACCCCTCCACTTT. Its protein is CASSGPGNNNSPLHF.

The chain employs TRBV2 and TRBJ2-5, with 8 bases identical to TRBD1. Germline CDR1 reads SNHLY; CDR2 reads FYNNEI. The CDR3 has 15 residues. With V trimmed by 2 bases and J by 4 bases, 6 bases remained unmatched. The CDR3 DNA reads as TGTGCCAGCAGTGAACAGGGGGCACGGGGAGAGACCCAGTACTTC. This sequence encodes CASSEQGARGETQYF.

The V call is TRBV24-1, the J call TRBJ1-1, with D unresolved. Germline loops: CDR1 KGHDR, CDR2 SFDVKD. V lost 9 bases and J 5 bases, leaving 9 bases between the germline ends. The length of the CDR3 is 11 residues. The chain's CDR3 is CATEFGTEAFF. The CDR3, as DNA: TGTGCCACCGAATTCGGGACTGAAGCTTTCTTT.